This TCR beta chain was profiled in a study of T cells in Graves' hyperthyroidism and ophthalmopathy. RNA transcripts served as the template for amplifying TCR beta CDR3 regions. The HTBI set primed first-round TCR CDR3 RT-PCR. TCRdb redid the calling of the multiplex PCR reads with MiXCR, one entry per CDR3 protein. The table has about 640,000 distinct CDR3 sequences, under 25% seen once. Trimming removed 2 bases at V and 0 bases at J, with 10 bases between. The CDR3 length is 15 residues. The germline V gene has CDR1 MGHRA and CDR2 YSYEKL. Inclusion characteristics of ophthalmopathy patients comprised a Clinical Activity Score of at least 3, a NOSPECS grade of at least 4, and duration under 3 months. Uncontrolled infection, other autoimmune disease, pregnancy and lactation each barred patients from inclusion. The sample holds a few counts of this clonotype.

The clonotype was recovered from a man aged 30-40 years with Graves' ophthalmopathy. The sequenced sample consisted of blood. V is TRBV4-1 and J is TRBJ1-1, with no clear D. Here the CDR3 reads CASSQLPSLNTEAFF. The DNA of the CDR3 is TGCGCCAGCAGCCAACTTCCCAGCTTGAACACTGAAGCTTTCTTT.